These T cell receptor beta chains were read from a single sample in a study of T cells in Graves' hyperthyroidism and ophthalmopathy. From the multiplex PCR reads, TCRdb called clonotypes with MiXCR, one entry per CDR3 protein. The table includes approximately 610,000 distinct CDR3 sequences, roughly 14% detected once. Sequenced: blood. These receptors all come from a woman aged 40 to 49 with Graves' ophthalmopathy. CDR3s include the opening cysteine and the closing phenylalanine or tryptophan. The order of the fields is clone size, V gene, CDR3 protein. Size is stated for part of the rows, as once, few or many counts, or as a class when the clone is expanded.

many	TRBV27	CASSLSNAGLYEQYF
-	TRBV20-1	CSASGPLNTGELFF
-	TRBV27	CASSPGTFWGETQYF
many	TRBV3-1	CASSHHGKNIQYF
few	TRBV4-1	CASSQVFTSGRTYEQYF
few	TRBV11-2	CASSAVLLAGGPGGGELFF
many	TRBV25-1	CASSNQGNTIYF
few	TRBV20-1	CSASTGGNQPQHF
many	TRBV12-3/TRBV12-4	CASSYQVSYEQYF
many	TRBV19	CASSTHGTSGIDEQYF
many	TRBV7-2	CASSPLGREQGAFF
many	TRBV7-2	CASSLLQGPQETQYF
-	TRBV29-1	CSVGRAVGLAGGTGELFF
-	TRBV12-3/TRBV12-4	CASRPGLAHEQYF
-	TRBV7-2	CASSFFRYEQYF
many	TRBV29-1	CSVNRDGSYEQYF
-	TRBV10-3	CATRTASSYNSPLHF
many	TRBV20-1	CSAGGPTGNEQYF
many	TRBV4-1	CASSQGASGSRETQYF
many	TRBV29-1	CSVVASGYEQYF
many	TRBV27	CASSSHGNMREQYF
many	TRBV29-1	CSVSDAGTGAAFF
many	TRBV24-1	CATAGQENYEQYF
many	TRBV12-3/TRBV12-4	CASGIRGGHTEAFF
many	TRBV30	CALEISWAGTEAFF
-	TRBV19	CASSINGGDFEQYF
many	TRBV27	CASGALAWEDSPLHF